Listed below are T cell receptor beta chains from one sample, sequenced in a study of cytomegalovirus exposure and HLA in healthy donors. Sequenced by immunoSEQ multiplex PCR; TCRdb stores in-frame clones only, minus some. The profile shows 120,000 or so clones, almost 90% of them singletons. Sequenced input: PBMCs. These receptor sequences come from a man younger than 45 in good health and CMV-seronegative. Each CDR3 is given with its conserved first and last residue. A D gene is named only where the DNA matches it firmly. The size entry is marked missing in some rows and otherwise reads once, few, many or a size class.

j_call d_call cdr3_length clone_size v_call cdr3_nt cdr3_aa
TRBJ2-1 TRBD2 14 . TRBV29-1 TGCAGCGTCGCCGGGACTAGCGGATACAATGAGCAGTTCTTC CSVAGTSGYNEQFF
TRBJ2-7 . 13 . TRBV19 TGTGCCAGTAGTTCGTCATTTCCAGGCGAGCAGTACTTC CASSSSFPGEQYF
TRBJ1-1 TRBD1 12 . TRBV30 TGTGCCTGGGACAGGGGGAACACTGAAGCTTTCTTT CAWDRGNTEAFF
TRBJ1-1 TRBD1 16 . TRBV27 TGTGCCAGCAGTCGCCGACAGGGTTACATGAACACTGAAGCTTTCTTT CASSRRQGYMNTEAFF
TRBJ2-1 TRBD1 15 . TRBV19 TGTGCCAGTAGTGCCCGGGACAGGGGAGGCAATGAGCAGTTCTTC CASSARDRGGNEQFF
TRBJ2-3 TRBD2 15 . TRBV5-6 TGTGCCAGCAGCTTGCTAGCGGGACTAGGGGATACGCAGTATTTT CASSLLAGLGDTQYF
TRBJ1-2 TRBD1 14 . TRBV30 TGTGCCTGGAGTCTAGGCGGCAGGGGGCTAGGCTACACCTTC CAWSLGGRGLGYTF
TRBJ1-2 . 12 . TRBV2 TGTGCCCGATTGGATGGGAGGGATGGCTACACCTTC CARLDGRDGYTF
TRBJ2-7 . 15 . TRBV7-2 TGTGCCAGCAGCTTTGATAGCGGTCGCTCCTACGAGCAGTACTTC CASSFDSGRSYEQYF
TRBJ1-2 TRBD1 15 . TRBV4-3 TGCGCCAGCAGCACGGGGACAGGACATGACTATGGCTACACCTTC CASSTGTGHDYGYTF
TRBJ2-2 TRBD2 19 . TRBV7-9 TGTGCCAGCAGCTTCCCCCCACTAGCGGGAGGACTTGGGACCGGGGAGCTGTTTTTT CASSFPPLAGGLGTGELFF
TRBJ2-2 . 13 . TRBV9 TGTGCCAGCAGCCGGAGATTCACCGGGGAGCTGTTTTTT CASSRRFTGELFF
TRBJ2-7 . 13 . TRBV7-8 TGTGCCAGCAGCAGCTCTAGCTCCTACGAGCAGTACTTC CASSSSSSYEQYF
TRBJ2-1 TRBD2 15 . TRBV27 TGTGCCAGCAGTTTAATTTGGGGGAGGGGTAGGGAGCAGTTCTTC CASSLIWGRGREQFF
TRBJ1-1 TRBD1 14 . TRBV29-1 TGCAGCGTCCGAGGCAGGGGGCCTTACACTGAAGCTTTCTTT CSVRGRGPYTEAFF
TRBJ2-4 TRBD2 15 . TRBV2 TGTGCCAGCAGTGAAGGACTAGCCGGTAGGAACATTCAGTACTTC CASSEGLAGRNIQYF
TRBJ2-7 . 14 . TRBV10-3 TGTGCCATCAATGATGGCGGGTGGGCCTACGAGCAGTACTTC CAINDGGWAYEQYF
TRBJ2-3 . 13 few TRBV4-1 TGCGCCAGCAGCCAAGGCAGGGCCGATACGCAGTATTTT CASSQGRADTQYF
TRBJ1-6 . 14 . TRBV6-1 TGTGCCAGCAGTGTCACAGGAGAAAATTCACCCCTCCACTTT CASSVTGENSPLHF
TRBJ2-1 . 15 . TRBV28 TGTGCCAGCAGTAGCAACAGGGTCCACTACAATGAGCAGTTCTTC CASSSNRVHYNEQFF
TRBJ2-3 . 15 . TRBV6-5 TGTGCCAGCACTCCCCTCGCGGGAAGTGCAGATACGCAGTATTTT CASTPLAGSADTQYF
TRBJ1-5 . 14 . TRBV9 TGTGCCAGCAGCCCAGGGTCAGGGTGGGGGCCCCAGCATTTT CASSPGSGWGPQHF
TRBJ1-1 . 16 . TRBV11-1 TGTGCCAGCAGCAACCGGGTAGGGGCCATCGACACTGAAGCTTTCTTT CASSNRVGAIDTEAFF
TRBJ2-5 TRBD1 15 . TRBV6-1 TGTGCCAGCAGTGCCCGGGACAGGGAGGAAGAGACCCAGTACTTC CASSARDREEETQYF
TRBJ2-1 TRBD1 14 . TRBV4-3 TGCGCCAGCGCGCCGGGACAGGGGTTCTATGAGCAGTTCTTC CASAPGQGFYEQFF
TRBJ2-5 . 11 . TRBV5-6 TGTGCCAGCGGATCGAGGGAGACCCAGTACTTC CASGSRETQYF
TRBJ2-7 TRBD2 16 . TRBV5-6 TGTGCCAGCAGCCCCCTAGCGGGACTCTCCTTTGATGAGCAGTACTTC CASSPLAGLSFDEQYF
TRBJ2-5 TRBD2 17 . TRBV5-1 TGCGCCAGCAGCTTGGTCCCCTCTAGCGGGAGTGGAGAGACCCAGTACTTC CASSLVPSSGSGETQYF
TRBJ1-2 . 12 . TRBV30 TGTGCCTGGAGTGGAACAGGGTATGGCTACACCTTC CAWSGTGYGYTF
TRBJ2-1 . 15 . TRBV11-2 TGTGCCAGCAGCATTAGCGGAGGGGCTTACAATGAGCAGTTCTTC CASSISGGAYNEQFF
TRBJ2-7 . 14 . TRBV7-8 TGTGCCAGCAGCTCGAGGGCAAGGGGGAGCGAGCAGTACTTC CASSSRARGSEQYF
TRBJ2-7 TRBD1 15 . TRBV10-3 TGTGCCATCAGTGAGCCGGGGGACAGGGAGTACGAGCAGTACTTC CAISEPGDREYEQYF
TRBJ1-5 TRBD1 14 . TRBV7-2 TGTGCCAGCAGCTTACGACAGGGTATCGGAACCCAGCATTTT CASSLRQGIGTQHF
TRBJ2-7 . 16 . TRBV6-1 TGTGCCAGCAGTGACTTTACAGGATCTCTCTCCTACGAGCAGTACTTC CASSDFTGSLSYEQYF
TRBJ2-6 . 15 . TRBV13 TGTGCCAGCACCCTGGGCCGGCCTGGGGCCAACGTCCTGACTTTC CASTLGRPGANVLTF
TRBJ1-3 TRBD1 15 . TRBV5-1 TGCGCCAGCAGCTTGGCGGGACAGGGTATTAACACCATATATTTT CASSLAGQGINTIYF
TRBJ1-6 TRBD1 15 . TRBV9 TGTGCCAGCAGCGCGGGACAGGGGGGAAATTCACCCCTCCACTTT CASSAGQGGNSPLHF
TRBJ1-2 . 14 . TRBV11-2 TGTGCCAGCAGCTTAGGCGGGGGGAACTATGGCTACACCTTC CASSLGGGNYGYTF
TRBJ2-3 . 16 once TRBV25-1 TGTGCCAGCAGTGCGTGGACAGTCCATTCCACAGATACGCAGTATTTT CASSAWTVHSTDTQYF
TRBJ2-2 TRBD2 15 . TRBV16 TGTGCCAGCAGCTCTAGCGGGAGTTGGACCGGGGAGCTGTTTTTT CASSSSGSWTGELFF
TRBJ2-2 . 15 . TRBV6-5 TGTGCCAGCAGTTACCGGGACACCTACACCGGGGAGCTGTTTTTT CASSYRDTYTGELFF
TRBJ2-1 . 16 . TRBV7-5 TGTGTCAGAAGCTCGTGTTCGGGACAGGGGTACAATGAGCAGTTCTTC CVRSSCSGQGYNEQFF
TRBJ2-5 TRBD2 14 . TRBV2 TGTGCCAGCCGACTAGCGGGGATGTACGAGACCCAGTACTTC CASRLAGMYETQYF
TRBJ2-1 . 18 . TRBV9 TGTGCCAGCAGCGTAGCATGGGGGGGCGGGAGAACCAACAATGAGCAGTTCTTC CASSVAWGGGRTNNEQFF
TRBJ2-7 . 16 . TRBV7-9 TGTGCCAGCAGCCCCCGTACTAGCCCAAACTCCTACGAGCAGTACTTC CASSPRTSPNSYEQYF
TRBJ2-1 . 16 . TRBV7-9 TGTGCCAGCAGCTTAGGACCCAGGGCGCCCTACAATGAGCAGTTCTTC CASSLGPRAPYNEQFF
TRBJ2-7 . 14 once TRBV5-1 TGCGCCAGCAACGGAAGGACAGTTTCCTACGAGCAGTACTTC CASNGRTVSYEQYF
TRBJ1-5 TRBD1 18 . TRBV10-3 TGTGCCATCAGTGAGTCGACTCTTGACAGGGGAAGCAATCAGCCCCAGCATTTT CAISESTLDRGSNQPQHF
TRBJ2-2 . 14 . TRBV15 TGTGCCACCAGCAGCGGGATTATCACCGGGGAGCTGTTTTTT CATSSGIITGELFF
TRBJ2-2 TRBD1 15 . TRBV19 TGTGCCAGTAGTTATTGGGGACAGGGAACGGGGGAGCTGTTTTTT CASSYWGQGTGELFF
TRBJ2-7 TRBD2 14 . TRBV27 TGTGCCAGCAGTAAATTCGCGGGGGGCTACGAGCAGTACTTC CASSKFAGGYEQYF
TRBJ1-4 TRBD1 15 . TRBV11-2 TGTGCCAGCAGCGTAGCAACAGGGGTACGGGAAAAACTGTTTTTT CASSVATGVREKLFF
TRBJ2-1 TRBD2 17 . TRBV10-3 TGTGCCATCAGTGAGTCAGGCCGGGAGGGCTCCTACAATGAGCAGTTCTTC CAISESGREGSYNEQFF
TRBJ2-7 TRBD2 13 . TRBV11-2 TGTGCCAGCAGCTTCCAACTAGCGGAGGAGCAGTACTTC CASSFQLAEEQYF